This entry concerns a single T cell receptor (beta chain). The data were obtained in a study of blood T cell repertoires in COVID-19. Looking at the study overall: Sites across the United States, Italy and Spain contributed samples from acute and convalescent COVID-19. PBMCs, B-cell-depleted T cells, or T cells provided the cDNA or gDNA that made up the material.

CDR3 length: 15 residues. With 6 bases clipped from V and 4 bases from J, the junction kept 9 bases outside the gene matches. The germline gives CDR1 LNHDA, CDR2 SQIVND (reference sequence). In the authors' methods: Reference gene primer amplification gave nucleated cell count estimates. Libraries were prepared by immunoSEQ multiplex PCR; TCRdb keeps only in-frame clonotypes and omits some of them. The DNA was the basis for D and trimming; V, J and clone size are from that table. Of 140,000 or so clones in the sample, about four fifths were seen once. The TCR comes from an elderly woman with acute or convalescent COVID-19. Sample: peripheral blood. This chain uses TRBV19 with TRBJ1-5; 7 bases match TRBD1. This CDR3 reads CASSPVGRGNQPQHF. In nucleotides, the CDR3 is TGTGCCAGTAGCCCCGTCGGCAGGGGGAATCAGCCCCAGCATTTT.